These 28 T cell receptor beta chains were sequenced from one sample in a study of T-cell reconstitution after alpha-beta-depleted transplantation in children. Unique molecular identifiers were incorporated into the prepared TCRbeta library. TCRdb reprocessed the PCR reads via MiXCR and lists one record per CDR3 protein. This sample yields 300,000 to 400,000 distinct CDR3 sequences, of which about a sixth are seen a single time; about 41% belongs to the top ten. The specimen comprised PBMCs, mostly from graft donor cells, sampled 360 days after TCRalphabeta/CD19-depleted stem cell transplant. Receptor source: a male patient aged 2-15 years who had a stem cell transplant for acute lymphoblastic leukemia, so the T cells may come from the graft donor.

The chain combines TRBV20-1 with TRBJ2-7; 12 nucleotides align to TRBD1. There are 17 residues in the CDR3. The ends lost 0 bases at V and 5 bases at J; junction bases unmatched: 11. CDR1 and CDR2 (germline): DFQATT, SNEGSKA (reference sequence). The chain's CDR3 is CSARDVRGTGGVDEQYF. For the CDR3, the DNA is TGCAGTGCTAGAGATGTTAGGGGGACAGGGGGCGTGGACGAGCAGTACTTC.

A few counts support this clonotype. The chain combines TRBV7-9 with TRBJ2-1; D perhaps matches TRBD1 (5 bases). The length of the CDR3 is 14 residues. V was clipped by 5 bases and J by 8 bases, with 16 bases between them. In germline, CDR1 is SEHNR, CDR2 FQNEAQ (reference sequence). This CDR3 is CASSPPSRGHEQFF. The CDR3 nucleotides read TGTGCCAGCAGCCCCCCTTCTAGGGGTCATGAGCAGTTCTTC.

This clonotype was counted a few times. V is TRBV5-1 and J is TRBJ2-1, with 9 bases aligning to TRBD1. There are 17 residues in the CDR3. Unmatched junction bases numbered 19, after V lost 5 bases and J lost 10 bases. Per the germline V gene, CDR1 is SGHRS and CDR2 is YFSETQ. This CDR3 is CASSFFPGTGHQGEQFF. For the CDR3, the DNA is TGCGCCAGCAGTTTTTTCCCCGGGACAGGGCACCAAGGGGAGCAGTTCTTC.

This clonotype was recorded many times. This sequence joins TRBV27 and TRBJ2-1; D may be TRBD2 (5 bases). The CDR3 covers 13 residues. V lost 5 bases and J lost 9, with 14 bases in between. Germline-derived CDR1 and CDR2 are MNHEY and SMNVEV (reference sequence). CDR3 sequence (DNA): TGTGCCAGCAGTCCGCATAAGCTAGCTGAGCAGTTCTTC. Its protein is CASSPHKLAEQFF.

Here the CDR3 reads CASSQDRTVKAGELFF. CDR3 in DNA: TGCGCCAGCAGCCAAGATAGGACAGTGAAGGCCGGGGAGCTGTTTTTT. The V and J genes are TRBV4-3 and TRBJ2-2, with a tentative D call TRBD1 (6 bases). The CDR3 sequence is 16 residues long. The V end lost 0 bases, the J end lost 6 bases, and 14 bases lay between the germline ends. CDR1 is LGHNA and CDR2 is YSLEER in the germline V gene.

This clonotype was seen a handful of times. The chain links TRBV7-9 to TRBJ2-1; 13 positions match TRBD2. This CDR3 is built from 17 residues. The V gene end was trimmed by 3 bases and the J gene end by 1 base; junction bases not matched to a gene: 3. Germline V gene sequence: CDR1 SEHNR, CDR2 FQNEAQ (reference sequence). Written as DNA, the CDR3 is TGTGCCAGCAGCTTTTCGACTAGCGGGAGGTCCTACAATGAGCAGTTCTTC. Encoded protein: CASSFSTSGRSYNEQFF.

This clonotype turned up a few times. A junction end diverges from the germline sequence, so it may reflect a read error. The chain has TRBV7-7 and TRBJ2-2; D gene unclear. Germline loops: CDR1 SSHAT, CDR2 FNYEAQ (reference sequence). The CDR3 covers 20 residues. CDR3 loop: CASSLVFMAAPTTNTGELFF. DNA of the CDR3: TGTGCTAGCAGCTTAGTCTTTATGGCGGCCCCTACAACCAACACCGGGGAGCTGTTTTTT.

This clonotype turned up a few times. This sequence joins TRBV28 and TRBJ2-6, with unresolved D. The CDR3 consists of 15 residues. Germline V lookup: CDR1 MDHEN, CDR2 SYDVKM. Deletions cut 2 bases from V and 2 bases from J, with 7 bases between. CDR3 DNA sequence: TGTGCCAGCAGTTTACCCCCACCTGGGGCCAACGTCCTGACTTTC. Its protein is CASSLPPPGANVLTF.

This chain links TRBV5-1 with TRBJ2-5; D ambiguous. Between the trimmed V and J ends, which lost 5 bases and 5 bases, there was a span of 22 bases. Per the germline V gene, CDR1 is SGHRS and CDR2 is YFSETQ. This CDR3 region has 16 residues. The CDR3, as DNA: TGCGCCAGCAGAGGGTCAAAGTTGTTATTCGGGGAGACCCAGTACTTC. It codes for CASRGSKLLFGETQYF.

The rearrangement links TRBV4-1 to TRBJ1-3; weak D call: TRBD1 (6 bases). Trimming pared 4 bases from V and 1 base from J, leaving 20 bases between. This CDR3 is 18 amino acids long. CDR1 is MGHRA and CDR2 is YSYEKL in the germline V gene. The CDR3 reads CASSPSPRGTVSGNTIYF. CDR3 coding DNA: TGCGCCAGCAGCCCCTCCCCAAGGGGGACGGTGTCTGGAAACACCATATATTTT.

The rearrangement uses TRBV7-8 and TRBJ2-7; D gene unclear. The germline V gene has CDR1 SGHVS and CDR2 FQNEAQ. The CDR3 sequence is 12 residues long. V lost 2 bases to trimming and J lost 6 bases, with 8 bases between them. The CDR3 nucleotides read TGTGCCAGCAGCTTAAATCCGATCGAGCAGTACTTC. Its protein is CASSLNPIEQYF.

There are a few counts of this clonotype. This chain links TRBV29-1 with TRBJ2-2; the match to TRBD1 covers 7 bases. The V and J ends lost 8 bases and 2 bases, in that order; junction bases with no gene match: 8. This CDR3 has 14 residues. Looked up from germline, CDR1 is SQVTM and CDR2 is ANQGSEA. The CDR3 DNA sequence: TGCAGCACGCCAGGGACAGAAAACACCGGGGAGCTGTTTTTT. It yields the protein CSTPGTENTGELFF.

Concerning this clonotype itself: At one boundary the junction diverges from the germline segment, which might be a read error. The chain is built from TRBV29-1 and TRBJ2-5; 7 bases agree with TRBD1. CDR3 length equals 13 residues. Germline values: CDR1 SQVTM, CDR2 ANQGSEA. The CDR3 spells CSVLRGRHETQCF. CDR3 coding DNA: TGCAGCGTTTTAAGGGGGCGGCACGAGACCCAGTGCTTC. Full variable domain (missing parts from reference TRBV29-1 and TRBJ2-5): SAVISQKPSRDICQRGTSLTIQCQVDSQVTMMFWYRQQPGQSLTLIATANQGSEATYESGFVIDKFPISRPNLTFSTLTVSNMSPEDSSIYLCSVLRGRHETQCFGPGTRLLVL.

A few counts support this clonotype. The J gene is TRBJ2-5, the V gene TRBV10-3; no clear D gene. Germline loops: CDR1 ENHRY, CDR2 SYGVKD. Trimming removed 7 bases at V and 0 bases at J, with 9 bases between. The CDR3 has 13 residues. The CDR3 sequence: CAIKVPNQETQYF. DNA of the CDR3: TGTGCCATCAAGGTCCCGAACCAAGAGACCCAGTACTTC.

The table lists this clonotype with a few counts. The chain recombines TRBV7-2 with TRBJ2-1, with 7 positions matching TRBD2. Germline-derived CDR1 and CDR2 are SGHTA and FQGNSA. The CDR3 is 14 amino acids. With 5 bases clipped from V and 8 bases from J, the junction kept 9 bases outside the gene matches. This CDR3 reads CASSGRGGRYEQFF. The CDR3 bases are TGTGCCAGCAGCGGGCGGGGCGGGAGATATGAGCAGTTCTTC.

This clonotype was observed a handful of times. Here the CDR3 DNA reads TGTGCCAGCAGTGGTAATTTCGTTTATGGCAAAGGTACTGAAGCTTTCTTT. It encodes CASSGNFVYGKGTEAFF. The genes are TRBV6-1 and TRBJ1-1; D gene ambiguous. The germline V gene has CDR1 MNHNS and CDR2 SASEGT. CDR3 length: 17 amino acids. V dropped 4 bases and J dropped 5 bases, with 23 bases sitting between them.

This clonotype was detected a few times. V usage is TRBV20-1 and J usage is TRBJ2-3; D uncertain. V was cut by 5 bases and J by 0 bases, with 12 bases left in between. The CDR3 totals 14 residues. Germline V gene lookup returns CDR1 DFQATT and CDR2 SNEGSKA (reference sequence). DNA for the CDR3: TGCAGTGCTCCGAAGGACCGTAGCACAGATACGCAGTATTTT. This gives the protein CSAPKDRSTDTQYF.

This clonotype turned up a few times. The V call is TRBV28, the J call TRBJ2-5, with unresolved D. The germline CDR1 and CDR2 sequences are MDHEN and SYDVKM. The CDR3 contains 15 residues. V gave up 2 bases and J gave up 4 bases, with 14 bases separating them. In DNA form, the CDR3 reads TGTGCCAGCAGTTTAGACGCTGGAGCGTCAGAGACCCAGTACTTC. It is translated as CASSLDAGASETQYF. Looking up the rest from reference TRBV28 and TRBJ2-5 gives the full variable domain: DVKVTQSSRYLVKRTGEKVFLECVQDMDHENMFWYRQDPGLGLRLIYFSYDVKMKEKGDIPEGYSVSREKKERFSLILESASTNQTSMYLCASSLDAGASETQYFGPGTRLLVL.

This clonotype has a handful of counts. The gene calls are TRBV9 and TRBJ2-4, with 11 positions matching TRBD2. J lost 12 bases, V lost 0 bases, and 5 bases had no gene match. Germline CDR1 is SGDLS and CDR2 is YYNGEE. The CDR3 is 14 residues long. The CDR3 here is CASSVAKTSGTQYF. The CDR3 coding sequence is TGTGCCAGCAGCGTAGCGAAGACTAGCGGGACTCAGTACTTC.

The CDR3 region is CAISESRAVSTDTQYF. In nucleotides, the CDR3 is TGTGCCATCAGTGAGTCGAGGGCCGTTAGCACAGATACGCAGTATTTT. This sequence joins TRBV10-3 and TRBJ2-3; a possible D gene is TRBD2 (5 bases). The CDR3 has 16 residues. V lost 0 bases and J lost 0, with 10 bases in between. The germline gives CDR1 ENHRY, CDR2 SYGVKD.

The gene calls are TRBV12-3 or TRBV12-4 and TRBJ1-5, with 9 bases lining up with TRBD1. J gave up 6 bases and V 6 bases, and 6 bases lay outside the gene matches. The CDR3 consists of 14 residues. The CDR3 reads CASRPTGGPQPQHF. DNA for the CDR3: TGTGCCAGCAGACCAACAGGGGGCCCTCAGCCCCAGCATTTT.

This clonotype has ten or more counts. In nucleotides, the CDR3 is TGCAGTGCTAAGGCTTCCTGGGGGACACCCCTCCACTTT. This sequence encodes CSAKASWGTPLHF. The chain carries TRBV20-1 and TRBJ1-6; D might be TRBD1 (5 bases). The CDR3 sequence is 13 residues long. The germline V and J ends were trimmed by 4 bases and 11 bases, with 15 bases remaining between them. CDR1 and CDR2 from the germline V gene are DFQATT and SNEGSKA (reference sequence).

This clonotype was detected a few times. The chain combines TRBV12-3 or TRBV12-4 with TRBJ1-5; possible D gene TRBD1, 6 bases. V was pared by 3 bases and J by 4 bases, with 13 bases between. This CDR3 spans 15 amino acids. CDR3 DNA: TGTGCCAGCAGTTTTGAGGGACACCTGAATCAGCCCCAGCATTTT. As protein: CASSFEGHLNQPQHF.

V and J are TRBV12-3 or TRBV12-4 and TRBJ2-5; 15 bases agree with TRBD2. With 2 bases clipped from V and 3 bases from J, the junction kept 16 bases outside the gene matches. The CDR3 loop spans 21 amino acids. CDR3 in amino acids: CASSLRPLGLAGGGWEETQYF. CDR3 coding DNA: TGTGCCAGCAGTTTAAGGCCTTTGGGACTAGCGGGAGGAGGCTGGGAAGAGACCCAGTACTTC.

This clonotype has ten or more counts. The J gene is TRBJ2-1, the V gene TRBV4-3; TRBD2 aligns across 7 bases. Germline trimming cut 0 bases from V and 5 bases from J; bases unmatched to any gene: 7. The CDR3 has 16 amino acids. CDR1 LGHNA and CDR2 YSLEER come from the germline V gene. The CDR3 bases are TGCGCCAGCAGCCAAGATGGGGGGGGACTCAACAATGAGCAGTTCTTC. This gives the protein CASSQDGGGLNNEQFF.

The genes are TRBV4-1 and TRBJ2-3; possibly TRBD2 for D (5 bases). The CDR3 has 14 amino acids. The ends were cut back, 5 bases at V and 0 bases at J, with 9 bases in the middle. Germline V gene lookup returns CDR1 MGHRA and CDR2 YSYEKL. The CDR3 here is CASSGRTSTDTQYF. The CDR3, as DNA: TGCGCCAGCAGCGGTAGGACTAGCACAGATACGCAGTATTTT.

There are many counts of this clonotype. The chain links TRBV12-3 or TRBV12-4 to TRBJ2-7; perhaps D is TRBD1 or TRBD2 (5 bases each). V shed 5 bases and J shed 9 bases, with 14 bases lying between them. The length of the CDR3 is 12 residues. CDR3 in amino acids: CASSPGRIVQYF. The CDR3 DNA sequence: TGTGCCAGCAGTCCGGGGCGCATTGTGCAGTACTTC.

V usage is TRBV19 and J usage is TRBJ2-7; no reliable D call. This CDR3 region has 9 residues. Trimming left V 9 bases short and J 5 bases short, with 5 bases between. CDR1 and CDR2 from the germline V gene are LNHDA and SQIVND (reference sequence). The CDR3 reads CASADEQYF. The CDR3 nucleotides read TGTGCCAGCGCCGACGAGCAGTACTTC.